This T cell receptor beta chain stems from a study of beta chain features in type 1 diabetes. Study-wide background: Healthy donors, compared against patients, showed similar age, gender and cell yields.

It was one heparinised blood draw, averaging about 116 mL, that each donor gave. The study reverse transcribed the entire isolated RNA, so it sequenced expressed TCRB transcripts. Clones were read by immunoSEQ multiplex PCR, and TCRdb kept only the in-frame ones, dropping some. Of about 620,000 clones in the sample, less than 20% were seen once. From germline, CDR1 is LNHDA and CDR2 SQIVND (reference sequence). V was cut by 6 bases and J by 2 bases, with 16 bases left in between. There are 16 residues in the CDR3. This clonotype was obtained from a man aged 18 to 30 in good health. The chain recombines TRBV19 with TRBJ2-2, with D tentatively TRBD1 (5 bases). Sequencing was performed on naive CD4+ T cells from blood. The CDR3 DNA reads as TGTGCCAGTAGCCGTGACAAGGGGTTTAACACCGGGGAGCTGTTTTTT. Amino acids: CASSRDKGFNTGELFF.